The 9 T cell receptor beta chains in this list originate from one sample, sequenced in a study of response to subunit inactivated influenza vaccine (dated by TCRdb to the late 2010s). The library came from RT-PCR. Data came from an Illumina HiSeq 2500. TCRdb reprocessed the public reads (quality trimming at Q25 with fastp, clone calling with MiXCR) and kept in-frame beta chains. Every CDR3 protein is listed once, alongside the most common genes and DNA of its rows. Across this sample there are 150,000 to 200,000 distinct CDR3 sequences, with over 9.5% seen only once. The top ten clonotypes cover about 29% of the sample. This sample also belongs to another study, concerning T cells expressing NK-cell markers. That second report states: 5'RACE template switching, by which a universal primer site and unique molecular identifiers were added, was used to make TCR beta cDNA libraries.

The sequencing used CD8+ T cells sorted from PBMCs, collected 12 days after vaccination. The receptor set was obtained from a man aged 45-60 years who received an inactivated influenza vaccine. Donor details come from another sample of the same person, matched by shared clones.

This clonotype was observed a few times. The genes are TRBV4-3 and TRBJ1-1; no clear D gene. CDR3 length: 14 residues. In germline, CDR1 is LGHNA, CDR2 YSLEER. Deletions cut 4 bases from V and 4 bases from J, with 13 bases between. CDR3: CASSPLGFSTEAFF. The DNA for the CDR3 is TGCGCCAGCAGCCCCTTGGGTTTCAGCACTGAAGCTTTCTTT.

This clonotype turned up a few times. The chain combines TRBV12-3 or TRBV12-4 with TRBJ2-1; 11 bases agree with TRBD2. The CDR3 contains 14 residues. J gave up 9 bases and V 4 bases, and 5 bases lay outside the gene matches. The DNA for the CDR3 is TGTGCCAGCAGTTATAGCGGGGGGGCCAGTGAGCAGTTCTTC. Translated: CASSYSGGASEQFF.

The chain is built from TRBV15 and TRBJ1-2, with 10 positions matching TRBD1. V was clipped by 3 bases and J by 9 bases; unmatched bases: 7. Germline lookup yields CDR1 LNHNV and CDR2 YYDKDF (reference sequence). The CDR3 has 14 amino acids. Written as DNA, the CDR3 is TGTGCCACCAGCAGTAGGACAGGGGGTTGGAGCTACACCTTC. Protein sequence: CATSSRTGGWSYTF. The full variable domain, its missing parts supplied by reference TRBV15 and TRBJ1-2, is DAMVIQNPRYQVTQFGKPVTLSCSQTLNHNVMYWYQQKSSQAPKLLFHYYDKDFNNEADTPDNFQSRRPNTSFCFLDIRSPGLGDTAMYLCATSSRTGGWSYTFGSGTRLTVV.

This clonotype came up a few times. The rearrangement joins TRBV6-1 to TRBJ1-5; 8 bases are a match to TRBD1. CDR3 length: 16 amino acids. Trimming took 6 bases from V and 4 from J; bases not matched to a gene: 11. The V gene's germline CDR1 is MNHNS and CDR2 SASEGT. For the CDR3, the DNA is TGTGCCAGCAGCTCCACAGGGGGGAAATCTAATCAGCCCCAGCATTTT. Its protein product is CASSSTGGKSNQPQHF.

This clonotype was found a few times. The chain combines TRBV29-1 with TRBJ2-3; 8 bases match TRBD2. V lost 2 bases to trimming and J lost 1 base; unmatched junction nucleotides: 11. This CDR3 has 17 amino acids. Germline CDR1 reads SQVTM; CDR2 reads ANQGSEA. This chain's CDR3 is CSVEIPLVSGGTDTQYF. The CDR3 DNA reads TGCAGCGTTGAAATCCCCCTTGTTAGCGGGGGCACAGATACGCAGTATTTT.

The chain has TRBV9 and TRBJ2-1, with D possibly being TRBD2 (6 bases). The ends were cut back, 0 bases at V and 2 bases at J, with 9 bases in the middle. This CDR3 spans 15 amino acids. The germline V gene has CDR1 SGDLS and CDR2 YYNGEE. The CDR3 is CASSVDAGTYNEQFF. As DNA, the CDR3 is TGTGCCAGCAGCGTAGATGCGGGAACCTACAATGAGCAGTTCTTC.

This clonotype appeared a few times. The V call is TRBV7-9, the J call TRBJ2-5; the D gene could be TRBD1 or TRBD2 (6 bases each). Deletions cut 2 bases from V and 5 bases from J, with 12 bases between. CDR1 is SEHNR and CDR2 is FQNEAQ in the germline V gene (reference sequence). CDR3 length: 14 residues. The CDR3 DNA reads TGTGCCAGCAGCTTATTCGGGGGCTGGGAGACCCAGTACTTC. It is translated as CASSLFGGWETQYF.

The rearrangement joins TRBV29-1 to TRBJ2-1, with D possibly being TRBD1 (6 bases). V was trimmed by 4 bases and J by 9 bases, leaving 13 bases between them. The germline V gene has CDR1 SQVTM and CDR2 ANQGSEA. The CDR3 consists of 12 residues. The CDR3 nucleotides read TGCAGCGTTGTCGCGACAGGCGGTGAGCAGTTCTTC. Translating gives CSVVATGGEQFF.

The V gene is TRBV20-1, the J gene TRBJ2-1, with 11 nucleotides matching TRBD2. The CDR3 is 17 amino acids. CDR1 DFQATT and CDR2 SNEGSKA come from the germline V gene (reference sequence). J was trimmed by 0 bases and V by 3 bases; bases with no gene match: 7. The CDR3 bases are TGCAGTGCTAGCTCAGGACTAGCGGGCTACTCCTACAATGAGCAGTTCTTC. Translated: CSASSGLAGYSYNEQFF.